Presented here are 32 T cell receptor beta chains from one specimen sequenced in a study of blood T cell repertoires in COVID-19 (TCRdb year 2020). The library was made by the immunoSEQ multiplex PCR assay. TCRdb holds this immuneACCESS table with in-frame rearrangements only. Some clones are missing; in checked studies, unresolved V genes explain under half, and the rest has no known cause. This sample holds over 90,000 clones; around 88% were observed only once. The ten largest clones represent around 3.2% of the sample. Sequenced sample: peripheral blood. The receptor source for this set is a human donor in a cohort sampled during active COVID-19.

Points on this clone: This could be a read error, since a much larger clone is one nucleotide away. The chain uses TRBV7-9 and TRBJ1-2; 7 nucleotides line up with TRBD1. Germline V gene sequence: CDR1 SEHNR, CDR2 FQNEAQ (reference sequence). V shed 6 bases, J shed 4 bases, and the junction held 2 bases outside the gene matches. The CDR3 runs 12 residues. CDR3 DNA sequence: TGTGCCAGCAGGTCAGGGGGCTATGGCTACACCTTC. It translates to CASRSGGYGYTF.

V is TRBV7-3 and J is TRBJ2-3, with D unclear. CDR1 is SGHTA and CDR2 is FQGTGA in the germline V gene. Trimming took 2 bases from V and 4 from J, leaving 7 bases between them. There are 13 residues in the CDR3. The CDR3 coding sequence is TGTGCCAGCAGCTTAGGCCTAGCAGATACGCAGTATTTT. It specifies CASSLGLADTQYF.

The gene calls are TRBV5-1 and TRBJ1-1; a possible D gene is TRBD1 (6 bases). The V gene lost 0 bases and the J gene lost 1 base, with 7 bases spanning the gap. CDR3 size: 14 residues. CDR1 and CDR2 (germline): SGHRS, YFSETQ. The CDR3 loop reads CASSLVGQNTEAFF. The CDR3 bases are TGCGCCAGCAGCTTGGTGGGACAGAACACTGAAGCTTTCTTT.

The chain employs TRBV7-2 and TRBJ1-2; tentatively, D is TRBD1 (5 bases). V was cut by 7 bases and J by 6 bases, with 12 bases left in between. This CDR3 comprises 12 residues. CDR1 and CDR2 (germline): SGHTA, FQGNSA. CDR3 loop: CASTREIDGYTF. As DNA, the CDR3 is TGTGCCAGCACCAGGGAAATCGATGGCTACACCTTC.

DNA for the CDR3: TGTGCCAGCTGGAAGGGCGTCTCACTGGGGAGTGAGCAGTTCTTC. Translating it yields CASWKGVSLGSEQFF. The chain is built from TRBV6-5 and TRBJ2-1; the D gene is possibly TRBD2 (5 bases). Trimming left V 8 bases short and J 9 bases short, with 23 bases between. From germline, CDR1 is MNHEY and CDR2 SVGAGI. The CDR3 is made up of 15 amino acids.

This clone came up once. This chain joins TRBV11-2 and TRBJ2-2; 11 bases align to TRBD1. The CDR3 spans 16 residues. The V gene's germline CDR1 is SGHAT and CDR2 FQNNGV. The J segment lost 4 bases and the V segment lost 4 bases, leaving 5 bases of the junction unmatched. The CDR3 reads CASSSPGQGVTGELFF. Here the CDR3 DNA reads TGTGCCAGCAGCTCTCCGGGACAGGGGGTCACCGGGGAGCTGTTTTTT.

The chain couples TRBV10-3 to TRBJ1-2, with 9 bases lining up with TRBD1. V gave up 6 bases and J gave up 1 base; unmatched junction bases: 3. CDR1 ENHRY and CDR2 SYGVKD come from the germline V gene. CDR3 length: 14 residues. DNA for the CDR3: TGTGCCATCAGGGGGACAGGGCTTAACTATGGCTACACCTTC. Residues: CAIRGTGLNYGYTF.

The genes are TRBV28 and TRBJ2-3; the match to TRBD1 covers 7 bases. Germline-derived CDR1 and CDR2 are MDHEN and SYDVKM. This CDR3 comprises 15 residues. V trimming: 6 bases; J trimming: 3 bases; junction bases outside the gene matches: 9. Written as DNA, the CDR3 is TGTGCCAGCAGCATACCGGGACAGAGAACAGATACGCAGTATTTT. It is translated as CASSIPGQRTDTQYF.

The rearrangement uses TRBV6-5 and TRBJ2-1; D is uncertain. CDR1 is MNHEY, CDR2 SVGAGI, per germline. The germline V and J ends were trimmed by 1 base and 8 bases, with 12 bases remaining between them. This CDR3 is built from 14 residues. CDR3 sequence: CASSYYARIYEQFF. CDR3 bases: TGTGCCAGCAGTTACTACGCTAGGATCTATGAGCAGTTCTTC.

The V gene is TRBV27, the J gene TRBJ1-6, with D maybe TRBD1 (6 bases). Looked up from germline, CDR1 is MNHEY and CDR2 is SMNVEV (reference sequence). V lost 6 bases and J lost 0, with 9 bases in between. The CDR3 runs to 15 residues. The CDR3 spells CASRRQVSYNSPLHF. DNA of the CDR3: TGTGCCAGCAGACGACAGGTCTCCTATAATTCACCCCTCCACTTT.

This chain links TRBV5-1 with TRBJ1-4; D perhaps matches TRBD1 (5 bases). Deletions cut 1 base from V and 7 bases from J, with 17 bases between. The CDR3 runs to 16 residues. The V gene's germline CDR1 is SGHRS and CDR2 YFSETQ. The CDR3 protein is CASSLSPGPSGEKLFF. The CDR3 DNA follows: TGCGCCAGCAGCTTGTCTCCAGGGCCATCTGGTGAAAAACTGTTTTTT.

This clone was picked up a small number of times. The V gene is TRBV6-5, the J gene TRBJ1-6, with 8 bases fitting TRBD1. Germline V gene data show CDR1 as MNHEY and CDR2 as SVGAGI. The V and J ends lost 10 bases and 0 bases, in that order; junction bases with no gene match: 5. The CDR3 is 15 residues long. The CDR3 nucleotides are TGTGCCATCAGGACAGGGAGCTCCTATAATTCACCCCTCCACTTT. This codes for CAIRTGSSYNSPLHF.

The chain is built from TRBV6-2 or TRBV6-3 and TRBJ1-1; 9 bases align to TRBD1. This CDR3 has 17 residues. Germline CDR1 and CDR2: MNHEY and SVGEGT. Unmatched junction bases numbered 10, after V lost 4 bases and J lost 1 base. This chain's CDR3 is CASSSPTGGARNTEAFF. The CDR3 region has the DNA TGTGCCAGCAGTTCCCCCACAGGGGGCGCCAGGAACACTGAAGCTTTCTTT.

The rearrangement uses TRBV19 and TRBJ1-1; D not resolved. V gave up 2 bases and J gave up 6 bases, with 7 bases separating them. The CDR3 length is 12 residues. CDR1 LNHDA and CDR2 SQIVND come from the germline V gene (reference sequence). In DNA, the CDR3 is TGTGCCAGTAGTATACGGAGGGCTGAAGCTTTCTTT. This sequence encodes CASSIRRAEAFF.

This chain links TRBV18 with TRBJ1-2, with 7 bases lining up with TRBD1. The CDR3 length is 15 residues. Germline V gives CDR1 KGHSH, CDR2 LQKENI. Trimming at V came to 3 bases and at J to 4 bases, leaving 8 bases not matched to a gene. Written as DNA, the CDR3 is TGTGCCAGCTCACCCTTGGACGGACAGGTCTATGGCTACACCTTC. Translated, it gives CASSPLDGQVYGYTF.

This sequence joins TRBV5-1 and TRBJ2-3; 12 bases are a match to TRBD2. The CDR3 covers 16 residues. CDR1 and CDR2 (germline): SGHRS, YFSETQ. J gave up 4 bases and V 4 bases, and 7 bases lay outside the gene matches. The CDR3 protein is CASSTDGTSGSDTQYF. In DNA form, the CDR3 reads TGCGCCAGCAGCACGGACGGGACTAGCGGGTCAGATACGCAGTATTTT.

The rearrangement uses TRBV27 and TRBJ1-2; 7 nucleotides match TRBD1. The ends lost 4 bases at V and 8 bases at J; junction bases unmatched: 7. CDR3 size: 13 residues. Germline CDR1 is MNHEY and CDR2 is SMNVEV (reference sequence). As DNA, the CDR3 is TGTGCCAGCAGTTACTTCCCCAGGGGGGGCTACACCTTC. Translating it yields CASSYFPRGGYTF.

CDR3 protein: CASSLLSQIAYEQYF. CDR3 coding DNA: TGTGCCAGCAGCTTGCTTTCCCAGATTGCCTACGAGCAGTACTTC. The chain has TRBV5-6 and TRBJ2-7; D remains ambiguous. Trimming removed 1 base at V and 2 bases at J, with 13 bases between. This CDR3 has 15 residues. From germline, CDR1 is SGHDT and CDR2 YYEEEE.

The chain employs TRBV5-4 and TRBJ2-2; 9 bases align to TRBD2. Germline V lookup: CDR1 SGHNT, CDR2 YYREEE (reference sequence). CDR3 length equals 15 residues. With 3 bases clipped from V and 3 bases from J, the junction kept 3 bases outside the gene matches. CDR3 DNA: TGTGCCAGCAGCTGGGGGACTAGCCACACCGGGGAGCTGTTTTTT. Its translation: CASSWGTSHTGELFF.

The genes are TRBV27 and TRBJ1-5; D is ambiguous. The germline V gene has CDR1 MNHEY and CDR2 SMNVEV (reference sequence). Trimming stripped 5 bases from V and 5 bases from J, with 10 bases between. This CDR3 spans 13 amino acids. CDR3 coding DNA: TGTGCCAGCAGTGGGAGGGTGGATCAGCCCCAGCATTTT. Translating it yields CASSGRVDQPQHF.

The CDR3 DNA reads TGCGCCAGCAAAGGGGATGACAATCAGCCCCAGCATTTT. Amino acids: CASKGDDNQPQHF. The chain uses TRBV5-1 and TRBJ1-5; a possible D gene is TRBD1 (5 bases). CDR1 is SGHRS, CDR2 YFSETQ, per germline. CDR3 length equals 13 residues. V lost 6 bases, J lost 3 bases, and 10 bases lay in between.

The chain employs TRBV4-3 and TRBJ1-4; D gene unclear. Trimming left V 1 base short and J 10 bases short, with 7 bases between. Germline CDR1 LGHNA, CDR2 YSLEER. There are 12 residues in the CDR3. Here the CDR3 reads CASSQGRGKLFF. In nucleotides, the CDR3 is TGCGCCAGCAGCCAAGGTCGCGGAAAACTGTTTTTT.

The chain joins TRBV5-4 to TRBJ2-1, with D unresolved. CDR1 is SGHNT, CDR2 YYREEE, per germline (reference sequence). V lost 2 bases, J lost 4 bases, and 4 bases lay in between. This CDR3 spans 12 amino acids. The CDR3 coding sequence is TGTGCCAGCAGCTTCCCATACAATGAGCAGTTCTTC. Protein product: CASSFPYNEQFF. Full variable domain (remainder filled in from reference TRBV5-4 and TRBJ2-1): ETGVTQSPTHLIKTRGQQVTLRCSSQSGHNTVSWYQQALGQGPQFIFQYYREEENGRGNFPPRFSGLQFPNYSSELNVNALELDDSALYLCASSFPYNEQFFGPGTRLTVL.

The chain employs TRBV6-5 and TRBJ1-4; D is perhaps TRBD1 (6 bases). V was cut by 4 bases and J by 7 bases, with 16 bases left in between. The CDR3 runs to 15 residues. Germline loops: CDR1 MNHEY, CDR2 SVGAGI. The CDR3 region has the DNA TGTGCCAGCAGTTTACCCTCAGGGGAAAGTGAAAAACTGTTTTTT. This gives the protein CASSLPSGESEKLFF.

CDR3 protein: CASSQSTYPNYGYTF. CDR3 DNA sequence: TGTGCCAGCAGCCAATCCACATATCCTAACTATGGCTACACCTTC. This chain connects TRBV16 to TRBJ1-2; D unclear. Germline CDR1 and CDR2: KGHSY and FQNENV. The CDR3 contains 15 residues. V was clipped by 0 bases and J by 0 bases, with 8 bases between them.

The chain has TRBV30 and TRBJ2-3; 9 nucleotides align to TRBD1. Germline CDR1 is GTSNPN and CDR2 is SVGIG (reference sequence). The V segment lost 5 bases and the J segment 2 bases; nucleotides outside the gene matches: 5. The CDR3 sequence is 14 residues long. CDR3 amino acids: CAWEDRGFTDTQYF. Here the CDR3 DNA reads TGTGCCTGGGAGGACAGGGGATTCACAGATACGCAGTATTTT.

The V gene is TRBV18, the J gene TRBJ2-7; D perhaps matches TRBD2 (7 bases). Trimming cost V 6 bases and J 2 bases, with 14 bases left between them. CDR1 is KGHSH and CDR2 is LQKENI in the germline V gene. The CDR3 runs to 14 residues. This chain's CDR3 is CASSPRGGAYEQYF. CDR3 DNA: TGTGCCAGCTCGCCTAGGGGGGGGGCCTACGAGCAGTACTTC.

V usage is TRBV5-1 and J usage is TRBJ1-2; no reliable D call. Per the germline V gene, CDR1 is SGHRS and CDR2 is YFSETQ. The V end lost 0 bases, the J end lost 6 bases, and 9 bases lay between the germline ends. There are 13 residues in the CDR3. Here the CDR3 DNA reads TGCGCCAGCAGCTTGGAATCCAGAAATGGCTACACCTTC. This codes for CASSLESRNGYTF.

The chain links TRBV14 to TRBJ2-7; D unresolved. The CDR3 consists of 13 residues. Trimming took off 4 bases at V and 0 bases at J, with 7 bases between the two ends. CDR1 is SGHDN, CDR2 FVKESK, per germline. The CDR3 DNA is TGTGCCAGCAGCCCTACGAGCTCCTACGAGCAGTACTTC. Translation gives CASSPTSSYEQYF. Full variable domain (rest looked up from reference TRBV14 and TRBJ2-7): EAGVTQFPSHSVIEKGQTVTLRCDPISGHDNLYWYRRVMGKEIKFLLHFVKESKQDESGMPNNRFLAERTGGTYSTLKVQPAELEDSGVYFCASSPTSSYEQYFGPGTRLTVT.

The chain is built from TRBV7-8 and TRBJ2-3; D remains ambiguous. With 4 bases removed from V and 0 bases from J, the gap between germline ends came to 11 bases. The CDR3 loop spans 15 amino acids. The germline CDR1 and CDR2 sequences are SGHVS and FQNEAQ. CDR3 sequence reads: CASSYYSPSTDTQYF. In DNA, the CDR3 is TGTGCCAGCAGCTACTACTCCCCTAGCACAGATACGCAGTATTTT.

This chain uses TRBV19 with TRBJ2-5; the match to TRBD1 covers 7 bases. Germline loops: CDR1 LNHDA, CDR2 SQIVND (reference sequence). The CDR3 runs 16 residues. The J segment lost 3 bases and the V segment lost 6 bases, leaving 13 bases of the junction unmatched. For the CDR3, the DNA is TGTGCCAGTAGCCAGCTTCCGGGACAGCAAAAAGAGACCCAGTACTTC. It encodes CASSQLPGQQKETQYF.

The chain carries TRBV21-1 and TRBJ1-1. TRBV21-1 is classified as a pseudogene. There are 15 residues in the CDR3. Written as DNA, the CDR3 is TGTGCCAGCAGCAGGCCAGGGAGGGTGGGCACTGAAGCTTTCTTT. It specifies CASSRPGRVGTEAFF.